This T cell receptor (beta chain) stems from a study of spatial heterogeneity in lung cancer. About the study: PBMC collected at follow-up were sequenced when available, a median of roughly two years after resection.

For this clonotype: For a library built for alpha chains, this beta chain is a stray read; little rests on its size.

Per the germline V gene, CDR1 is SGHTA and CDR2 is FQGNSA. CDR3 length: 12 amino acids. V shed 6 bases, J shed 6 bases, and the junction held 1 base outside the gene matches. TCRdb passed the 5' RACE reads through MiXCR, listing each CDR3 protein once. In the table there are 300 to 350 distinct CDR3 sequences, 25% to 30% of which are singletons. Time point given: blood at routine non-recurrence follow-up after resection. Unsorted whole RNA of tumor, nontumor lung or frozen PBMC was sequenced. The chain links TRBV7-2 to TRBJ2-1; 8 nucleotides match TRBD2. This clonotype was sampled from a male donor with early-stage non-small cell lung cancer. The sample consisted of PBMCs, taken at follow-up. The CDR3 reads CASRAGVNEQFF. The CDR3 region has the DNA TGTGCCAGCAGAGCGGGGGTCAATGAGCAGTTCTTC.